This TCR beta chain was retrieved from a study of blood T cell repertoires in COVID-19. This clone was recorded only once. The same CDR3 is also encoded by other DNA sequences in this sample. The V end was cut by 4 bases, the J end by 2 bases, with 15 bases between. CDR3 size: 16 residues. In germline, CDR1 is SGHRS, CDR2 YFSETQ. Sequencing used immunoSEQ multiplex PCR; TCRdb keeps in-frame clones, though not all of them. The table records over 200,000 clones, around 88% of them present only once. Specimen: peripheral blood. This sequence was found in a woman aged 50 to 65 with acute or convalescent COVID-19. The V and J genes are TRBV5-1 and TRBJ2-2, with D perhaps matching TRBD2 (6 bases). The CDR3 here is CASSPTGTSNTGELFF. The CDR3 nucleotides are TGCGCCAGCAGCCCAACCGGGACTTCAAACACCGGGGAGCTGTTTTTT.